This T cell receptor beta chain was sequenced during a study of T-cell reconstitution after alpha-beta-depleted transplantation in children. Broader study findings: Roughly two months post-transplant, alpha-beta T cells reportedly originated from several hundred graft clones that had expanded.

The library targeted TCRbeta and was prepared with unique molecular identifiers. TCRdb re-analysed the PCR reads in MiXCR, keeping a single row per CDR3 protein. The table records 250,000 or so distinct CDR3 sequences, about 24% of them present only once. CDR1 SGHVS and CDR2 FQNEAQ come from the germline V gene. The CDR3 is made up of 13 amino acids. V was clipped by 2 bases and J by 4 bases, with 6 bases between them. Remarks on this clonotype: What it binds is not known.

This receptor was identified in a female patient aged 2 to 10 who had a stem cell transplant for congenital amegakaryocytic thrombocytopenia, so the T cells may come from the graft donor. This specimen consisted of PBMCs, mostly from graft donor cells, obtained 360 days after TCRalphabeta/CD19-depleted stem cell transplant. The V and J genes are TRBV7-8 and TRBJ1-3; D not resolved. The CDR3 bases are TGTGCCAGCAGCTTACAACAGGGAAACACCATATATTTT. It codes for CASSLQQGNTIYF.